This TCR beta chain appears in the sequencing data of a study of cytomegalovirus exposure and HLA in healthy donors. About the study: A preliminary data release comprised tens of millions of unique TCRs obtained from HLA-typed donors.

Study-wide findings and caveats: As a later analysis revealed, the rate of TCR association differed by HLA locus, with DRB1 most and HLA-C fewest. Clonal expansion was found to be greater in HLA-associated TCR beta chains than in equally common others in a later analysis. In a later analysis, a genetic analysis reported fewer productive-TCR N-insertions in an Asian-associated ancestry cluster than the cohort average.

This clone was counted once. Its antigen is still unknown. The V gene lost 2 bases and the J gene lost 5 bases, with 21 bases spanning the gap. CDR1 SNHLY and CDR2 FYNNEI come from the germline V gene. The length of the CDR3 is 17 residues. The study ran its PCR with 60 Vbeta and 13 Jbeta primers. Here immunoSEQ multiplex PCR was the method, and the copy in TCRdb shows in-frame clones only, minus some. The sample records about 57,000 clones, roughly 84% being singletons. The rearrangement joins TRBV2 to TRBJ1-2; D not certain. This receptor was obtained from a young man in good health and CMV-seronegative. Sequenced sample: PBMCs. The CDR3: CASSENLRGTRDYGYTF. The DNA for the CDR3 is TGTGCCAGCAGTGAAAATCTACGGGGTACAAGAGATTATGGCTACACCTTC.